This T cell receptor (beta chain) appears in the sequencing data of a study of low-dose radiotherapy and immunotherapy resistance in tumors. The CDR3 runs to 15 residues. Germline CDR1 LNHDA, CDR2 SQIVND (reference sequence). After removal of 5 bases from V and 0 bases from J, the junction contained 6 bases not matched to a gene. TRAV- and TRBV-specific primers were used for first-strand cDNA, which covered alpha and beta chains. The PCR that amplified TCRs ran for about 18 cycles, relying on a constant-region primer and a V-primer adapter. TCRdb analysed the reads with MiXCR anew, one entry per CDR3 protein. The sample gives some 15,000 distinct CDR3 sequences, roughly 52% of which show up once; 3.7% is in the top ten.

This sequence joins TRBV19 and TRBJ1-1; 7 bases map to TRBD1. The origin of this receptor is a human donor with advanced metastatic prostate, ovarian, gallbladder or colorectal cancer (not recorded which). This table probably holds off-target reads from a library built for another chain. The chain's CDR3 is CASSPRGRMNTEAFF. CDR3 nucleotides: TGTGCCAGTAGTCCGAGGGGGCGCATGAACACTGAAGCTTTCTTT.